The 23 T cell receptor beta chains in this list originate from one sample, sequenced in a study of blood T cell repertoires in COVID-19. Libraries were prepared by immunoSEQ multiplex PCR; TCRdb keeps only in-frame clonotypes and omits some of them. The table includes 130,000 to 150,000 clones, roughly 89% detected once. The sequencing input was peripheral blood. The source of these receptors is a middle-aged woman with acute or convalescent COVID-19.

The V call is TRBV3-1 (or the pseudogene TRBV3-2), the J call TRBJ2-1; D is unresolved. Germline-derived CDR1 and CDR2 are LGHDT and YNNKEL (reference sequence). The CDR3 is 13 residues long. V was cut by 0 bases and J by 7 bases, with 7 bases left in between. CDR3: CASSQDTTNEQFF. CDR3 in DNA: TGTGCCAGCAGCCAAGATACGACAAATGAGCAGTTCTTC.

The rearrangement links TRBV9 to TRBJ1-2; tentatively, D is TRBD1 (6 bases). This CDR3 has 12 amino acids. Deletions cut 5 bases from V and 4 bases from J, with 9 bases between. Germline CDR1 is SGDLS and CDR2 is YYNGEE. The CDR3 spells CASRGQSYGYTF. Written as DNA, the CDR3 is TGTGCCAGCAGGGGACAATCCTATGGCTACACCTTC.

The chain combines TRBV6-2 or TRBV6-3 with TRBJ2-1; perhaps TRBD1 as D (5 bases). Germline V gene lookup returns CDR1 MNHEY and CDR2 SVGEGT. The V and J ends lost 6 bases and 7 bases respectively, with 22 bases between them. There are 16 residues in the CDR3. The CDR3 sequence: CASSHTKGVLNNEQFF. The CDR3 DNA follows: TGTGCCAGCAGCCACACCAAAGGGGTTTTAAATAATGAGCAGTTCTTC.

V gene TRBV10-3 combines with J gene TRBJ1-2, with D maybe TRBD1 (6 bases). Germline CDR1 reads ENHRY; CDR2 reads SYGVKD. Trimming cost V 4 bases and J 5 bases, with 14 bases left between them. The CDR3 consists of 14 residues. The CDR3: CAISVDQGWYGYTF. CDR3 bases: TGTGCCATCAGTGTGGATCAGGGGTGGTATGGCTACACCTTC.

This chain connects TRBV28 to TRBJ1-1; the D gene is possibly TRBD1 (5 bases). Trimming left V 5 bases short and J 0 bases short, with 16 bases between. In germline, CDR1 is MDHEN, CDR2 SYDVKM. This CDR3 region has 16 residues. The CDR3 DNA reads TGTGCCAGCAGTCCTATAAGGGGCGGACTGAACACTGAAGCTTTCTTT. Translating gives CASSPIRGGLNTEAFF.

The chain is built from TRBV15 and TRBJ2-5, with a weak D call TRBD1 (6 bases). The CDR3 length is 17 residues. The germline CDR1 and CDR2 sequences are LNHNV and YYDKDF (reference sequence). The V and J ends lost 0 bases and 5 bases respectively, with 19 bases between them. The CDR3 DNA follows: TGTGCCACCAGCAGAGATGGCACAATACAGGGATTGGAGACCCAGTACTTC. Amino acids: CATSRDGTIQGLETQYF.

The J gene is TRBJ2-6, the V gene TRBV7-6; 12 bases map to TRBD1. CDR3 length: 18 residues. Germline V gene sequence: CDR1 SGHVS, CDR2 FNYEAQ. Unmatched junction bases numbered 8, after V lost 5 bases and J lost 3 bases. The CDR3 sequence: CASSPGTGGWVGANVLTF. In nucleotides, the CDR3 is TGTGCCAGCAGCCCAGGGACAGGGGGCTGGGTTGGGGCCAACGTCCTGACTTTC.

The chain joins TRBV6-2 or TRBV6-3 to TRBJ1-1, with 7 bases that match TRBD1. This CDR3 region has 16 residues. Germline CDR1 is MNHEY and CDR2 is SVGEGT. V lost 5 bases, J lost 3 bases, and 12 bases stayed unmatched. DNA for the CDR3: TGTGCCAGCAGTCCCCCCTTATCCAGGGGGGACACTGAAGCTTTCTTT. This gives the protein CASSPPLSRGDTEAFF.

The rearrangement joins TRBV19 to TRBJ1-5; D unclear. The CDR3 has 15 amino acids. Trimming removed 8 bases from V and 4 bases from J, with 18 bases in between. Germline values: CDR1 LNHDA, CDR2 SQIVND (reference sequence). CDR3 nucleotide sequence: TGTGCCAGTTCCCCAGGTCCGGGAAGTAATCAGCCCCAGCATTTT. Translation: CASSPGPGSNQPQHF.

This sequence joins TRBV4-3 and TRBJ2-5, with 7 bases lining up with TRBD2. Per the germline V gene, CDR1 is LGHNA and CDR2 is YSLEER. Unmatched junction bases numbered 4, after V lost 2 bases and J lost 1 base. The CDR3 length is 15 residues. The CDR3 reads CASSQTRGTQETQYF. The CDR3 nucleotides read TGCGCCAGCAGCCAAACGCGGGGGACCCAAGAGACCCAGTACTTC.

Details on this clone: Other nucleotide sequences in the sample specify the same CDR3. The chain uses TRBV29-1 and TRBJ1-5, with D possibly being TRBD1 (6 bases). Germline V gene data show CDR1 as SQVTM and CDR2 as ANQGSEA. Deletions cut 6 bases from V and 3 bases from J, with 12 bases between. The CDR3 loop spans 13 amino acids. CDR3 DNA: TGCAGCGTACAGACAGGCGTCAATCAGCCCCAGCATTTT. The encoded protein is CSVQTGVNQPQHF.

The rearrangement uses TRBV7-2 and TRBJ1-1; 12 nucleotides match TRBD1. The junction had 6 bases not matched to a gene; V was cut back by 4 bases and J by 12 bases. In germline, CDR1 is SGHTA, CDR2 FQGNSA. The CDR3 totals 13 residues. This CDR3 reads CASSSGTGGATFF. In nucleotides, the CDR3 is TGTGCCAGCAGCTCTGGGACAGGGGGCGCGACTTTCTTT.

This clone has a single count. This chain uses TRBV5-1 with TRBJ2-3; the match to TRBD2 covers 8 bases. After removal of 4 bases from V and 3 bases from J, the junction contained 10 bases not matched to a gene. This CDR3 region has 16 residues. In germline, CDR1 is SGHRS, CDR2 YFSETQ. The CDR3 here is CASSGLRGVGTDTQYF. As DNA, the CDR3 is TGCGCCAGCAGCGGACTGCGGGGGGTTGGTACAGATACGCAGTATTTT.

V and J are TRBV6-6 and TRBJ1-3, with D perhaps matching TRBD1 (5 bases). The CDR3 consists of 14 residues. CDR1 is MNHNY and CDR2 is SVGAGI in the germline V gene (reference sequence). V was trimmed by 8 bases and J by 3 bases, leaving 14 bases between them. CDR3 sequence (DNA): TGTGCCAGCCGGGCCGGGGGAAGTGGAAACACCATATATTTT. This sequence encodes CASRAGGSGNTIYF.

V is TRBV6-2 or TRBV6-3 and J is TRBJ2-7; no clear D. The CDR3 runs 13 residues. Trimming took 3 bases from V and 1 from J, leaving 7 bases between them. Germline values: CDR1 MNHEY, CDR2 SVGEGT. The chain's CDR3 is CASSYSVSYEQYF. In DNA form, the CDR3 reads TGTGCCAGCAGTTATTCGGTTTCCTACGAGCAGTACTTC.

The CDR3 DNA reads TGTGCCAGCAACGGACAGACTAACTATGGCTACACCTTC. Its protein is CASNGQTNYGYTF. The chain uses TRBV12-3 or TRBV12-4 and TRBJ1-2, with D possibly TRBD1 on 6 matching bases. CDR3 length equals 13 residues. V was shortened by 7 bases and J by 0 bases, with 9 bases between the two germline ends.

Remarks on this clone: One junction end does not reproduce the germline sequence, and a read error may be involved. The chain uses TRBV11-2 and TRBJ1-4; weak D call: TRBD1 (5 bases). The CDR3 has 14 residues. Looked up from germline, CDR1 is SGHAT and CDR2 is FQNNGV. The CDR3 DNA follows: TGTGCCAGCAGCTTAGATCGGGGCTTCCTCGGCGGGGCGTTT. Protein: CASSLDRGFLGGAF. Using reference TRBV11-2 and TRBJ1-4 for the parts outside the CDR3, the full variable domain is EAGVAQSPRYKIIEKRQSVAFWCNPISGHATLYWYQQILGQGPKLLIQFQNNGVVDDSQLPKDRFSAERLKGVDSTLKIQPAKLEDSAVYLCASSLDRGFLGGAFGSGTQLSVL.

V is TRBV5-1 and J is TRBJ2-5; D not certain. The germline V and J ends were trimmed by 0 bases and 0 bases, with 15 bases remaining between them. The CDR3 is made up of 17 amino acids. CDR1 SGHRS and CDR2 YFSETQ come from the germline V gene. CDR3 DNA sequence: TGCGCCAGCAGCTTGGCCCCCCCGTGGCCGAACCAAGAGACCCAGTACTTC. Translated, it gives CASSLAPPWPNQETQYF.

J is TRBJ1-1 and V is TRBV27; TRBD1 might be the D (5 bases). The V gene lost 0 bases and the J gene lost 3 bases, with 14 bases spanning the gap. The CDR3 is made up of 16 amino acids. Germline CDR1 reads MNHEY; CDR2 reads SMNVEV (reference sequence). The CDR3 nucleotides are TGTGCCAGCAGTTTATCGAAGTTTCTAGGGGACACTGAAGCTTTCTTT. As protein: CASSLSKFLGDTEAFF.

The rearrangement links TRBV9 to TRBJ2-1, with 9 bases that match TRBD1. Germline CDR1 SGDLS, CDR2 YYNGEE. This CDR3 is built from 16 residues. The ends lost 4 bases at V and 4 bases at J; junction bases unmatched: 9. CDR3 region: CASSTHRDRVYNEQFF. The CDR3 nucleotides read TGTGCCAGCAGCACTCACCGGGACAGGGTTTACAATGAGCAGTTCTTC.

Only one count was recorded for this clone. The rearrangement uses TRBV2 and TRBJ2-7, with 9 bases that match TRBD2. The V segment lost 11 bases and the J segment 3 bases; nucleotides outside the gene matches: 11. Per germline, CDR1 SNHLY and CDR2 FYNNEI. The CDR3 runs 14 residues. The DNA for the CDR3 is TGTGCCTTCGGGGGTCTAGCGGGAAACTACGAGCAGTACTTC. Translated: CAFGGLAGNYEQYF.

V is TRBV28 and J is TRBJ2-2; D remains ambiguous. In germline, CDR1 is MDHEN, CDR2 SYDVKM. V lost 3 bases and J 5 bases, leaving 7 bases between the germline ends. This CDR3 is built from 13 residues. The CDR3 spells CASSFPGTGELFF. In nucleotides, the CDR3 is TGTGCCAGCAGTTTTCCCGGGACCGGGGAGCTGTTTTTT. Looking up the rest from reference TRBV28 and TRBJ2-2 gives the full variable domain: DVKVTQSSRYLVKRTGEKVFLECVQDMDHENMFWYRQDPGLGLRLIYFSYDVKMKEKGDIPEGYSVSREKKERFSLILESASTNQTSMYLCASSFPGTGELFFGEGSRLTVL.

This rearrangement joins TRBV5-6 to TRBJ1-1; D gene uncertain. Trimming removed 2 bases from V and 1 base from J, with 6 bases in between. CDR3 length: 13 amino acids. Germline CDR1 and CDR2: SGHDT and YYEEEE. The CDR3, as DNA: TGTGCCAGCAGCTTCGCAGGGAACACTGAAGCTTTCTTT. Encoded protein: CASSFAGNTEAFF.